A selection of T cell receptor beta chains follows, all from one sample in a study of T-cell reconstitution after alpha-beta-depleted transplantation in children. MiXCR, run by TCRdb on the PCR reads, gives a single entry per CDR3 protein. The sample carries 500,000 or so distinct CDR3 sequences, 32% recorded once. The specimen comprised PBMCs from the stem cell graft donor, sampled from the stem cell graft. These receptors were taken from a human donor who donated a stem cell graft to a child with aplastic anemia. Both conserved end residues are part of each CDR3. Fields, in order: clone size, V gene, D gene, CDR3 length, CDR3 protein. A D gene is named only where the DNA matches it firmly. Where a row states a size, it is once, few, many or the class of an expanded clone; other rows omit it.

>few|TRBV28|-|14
CASSSPDKRETQYF
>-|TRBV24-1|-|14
CATREGLGTGELFF
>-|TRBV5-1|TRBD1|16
CASSYLNPGQPYGYTF
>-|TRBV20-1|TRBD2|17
CSAAPLPTSPNTGELFF
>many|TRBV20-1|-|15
CSARDRRQGTDTQYF
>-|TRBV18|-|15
CASSRNGGGNQPQHF
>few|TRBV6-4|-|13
CASSDRSNTEAFF
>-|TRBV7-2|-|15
CASSLGVARGGELFF
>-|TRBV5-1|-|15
CASTPVGTGNTEAFF
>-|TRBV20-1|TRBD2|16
CSAWTSGRGSYNEQFF